This T cell receptor (beta chain) was sequenced in a study of blood T cell repertoires in COVID-19. Study as a whole: Italy, Spain and the United States were the sources of the convalescent and acute COVID-19 samples. T cells, B-cell-depleted T cells, or PBMCs supplied cDNA or gDNA.

It was during active infection that Seattle patients were enrolled and then longitudinally followed. CDR1 and CDR2 from the germline V gene are MNHEY and SMNVEV (reference sequence). Deletions cut 8 bases from V and 0 bases from J, with 11 bases between. CDR3 length equals 13 residues. In the original processing: Nucleated cell counts were estimated from reference gene primer amplification. Using immunoSEQ multiplex PCR, the repertoire was profiled, and TCRdb retains in-frame clones only, with some absent. The V and J calls and clone size come from that table; D and trimming were worked out from the DNA. The data show about 12,000 clones, approximately 77% seen once.

Sample: peripheral blood. The clonotype comes from a man between 60 and 70 years old with COVID-19, enrolled during active disease. This sequence joins TRBV27 and TRBJ2-7; D is undetermined. The DNA for the CDR3 is TGTGCCAGCCGTTCACTTAGCTCCTACGAGCAGTACTTC. This encodes CASRSLSSYEQYF.